This passage covers 20 T cell receptor beta chains from one sample sequenced in a study of PD-1 blockade in classical Hodgkin lymphoma. Generated by immunoSEQ multiplex PCR, the TCRdb table keeps only in-frame clones and is missing some. The sample lists 100,000 to 120,000 clones, 89% occurring once. The time point here: cycle 4 day 1 (C4D1), after less than 7 weeks of nivolumab. Every one of the patients relapsed after autologous stem cell transplantation (brentuximab vedotin exposure was variable). Sequencing used peripheral blood mononuclear cells (PBMCs), obtained before the fourth cycle of nivolumab. The source of these receptors is a human donor with classical Hodgkin lymphoma.

V usage is TRBV19 and J usage is TRBJ1-1; TRBD1 matches at 7 bases. Looked up from germline, CDR1 is LNHDA and CDR2 is SQIVND (reference sequence). V shed 5 bases, J shed 4 bases, and the junction held 10 bases outside the gene matches. This CDR3 has 15 residues. CDR3 DNA: TGTGCCAGTAGTCTCGGGACAGCCAAGACCACTGAAGCTTTCTTT. Amino acid sequence: CASSLGTAKTTEAFF. Full variable domain (outside the CDR3, taken from reference TRBV19 and TRBJ1-1): DGGITQSPKYLFRKEGQNVTLSCEQNLNHDAMYWYRQDPGQGLRLIYYSQIVNDFQKGDIAEGYSVSREKKESFPLTVTSAQKNPTAFYLCASSLGTAKTTEAFFGQGTRLTVV.

This chain joins TRBV28 and TRBJ1-2; D is unclear. The CDR3 totals 14 residues. V lost 6 bases and J 4 bases, leaving 15 bases between the germline ends. The V gene's germline CDR1 is MDHEN and CDR2 SYDVKM. This CDR3 reads CASSRAYPIYGYTF. CDR3 DNA: TGTGCCAGCAGCCGAGCCTACCCCATCTATGGCTACACCTTC.

This clone is a singleton in its sample. The CDR3 DNA reads TGTGCCAGCAGTTCGGACCGAGGGGGTAAAGCTGGAAACACCATATATTTT. It encodes CASSSDRGGKAGNTIYF. The chain recombines TRBV27 with TRBJ1-3; weak D call: TRBD1 (6 bases). CDR1 is MNHEY and CDR2 is SMNVEV in the germline V gene (reference sequence). The V and J ends lost 4 bases and 2 bases respectively, with 18 bases between them. The CDR3 has 17 residues.

The rearrangement joins TRBV11-2 to TRBJ2-1, with 9 nucleotides matching TRBD1. The length of the CDR3 is 14 residues. V lost 2 bases to trimming and J lost 9 bases; unmatched junction nucleotides: 5. Germline CDR1 reads SGHAT; CDR2 reads FQNNGV. This CDR3 is CASSLRDREGEQFF. CDR3 DNA: TGTGCCAGCAGCTTAAGGGACAGGGAGGGTGAGCAGTTCTTC.

The CDR3 bases are TGTGCCATCAGTGACCCAGGCCCGGAATCTGGGGCCAACGTCCTGACTTTC. It encodes CAISDPGPESGANVLTF. The chain joins TRBV10-3 to TRBJ2-6; D is undetermined. Germline V gene lookup returns CDR1 ENHRY and CDR2 SYGVKD. The CDR3 totals 17 residues. Trimming took off 3 bases at V and 1 base at J, with 13 bases between the two ends.

The chain recombines TRBV18 with TRBJ2-3; D ambiguous. The CDR3 loop spans 16 amino acids. Deletions cut 3 bases from V and 4 bases from J, with 17 bases between. The germline CDR1 and CDR2 sequences are KGHSH and LQKENI. The DNA of the CDR3 is TGTGCCAGCTCACCGGAGATGGCTATTACGGCAGATACGCAGTATTTT. Translating gives CASSPEMAITADTQYF.

This clone was counted a few times. The chain combines TRBV7-9 with TRBJ1-5; D is possibly TRBD1 (6 bases). V was shortened by 4 bases and J by 1 base, with 14 bases between the two germline ends. Germline V gene lookup returns CDR1 SEHNR and CDR2 FQNEAQ (reference sequence). The CDR3 totals 16 residues. CDR3 in amino acids: CASSSQGLESNQPQHF. The CDR3 DNA reads as TGTGCCAGCAGCTCACAGGGACTAGAGAGCAATCAGCCCCAGCATTTT.

This chain links TRBV5-1 with TRBJ2-1; 9 nucleotides match TRBD2. Germline lookup yields CDR1 SGHRS and CDR2 YFSETQ. The CDR3 is 14 residues long. V lost 0 bases to trimming and J lost 16 bases; unmatched junction nucleotides: 11. The CDR3 coding sequence is TGCGCCAGCAGCTTGGAGCCAGCGGGAGGCCTCCGATTCTTC. As protein: CASSLEPAGGLRFF.

V is TRBV5-1 and J is TRBJ2-3, with D unresolved. The CDR3 is 12 amino acids. Germline lookup yields CDR1 SGHRS and CDR2 YFSETQ. The germline V and J ends were trimmed by 4 bases and 2 bases, with 5 bases remaining between them. CDR3 sequence (DNA): TGCGCCAGCAGCCAAAACACAGATACGCAGTATTTT. Residues: CASSQNTDTQYF.

The rearrangement joins TRBV30 to TRBJ2-7; D might be TRBD2 (6 bases). Germline CDR1 reads GTSNPN; CDR2 reads SVGIG (reference sequence). The CDR3 consists of 15 residues. V lost 5 bases and J 0 bases, leaving 17 bases between the germline ends. In DNA, the CDR3 is TGTGCCTGGCTCCCCGGGGGTCGTAGCTCCTACGAGCAGTACTTC. Translation: CAWLPGGRSSYEQYF.

This clone has only one observation. This chain connects TRBV7-6 to TRBJ1-1, with D possibly matching TRBD1 (5 bases). The CDR3 covers 13 residues. Trimming removed 4 bases at V and 1 base at J, with 7 bases between. Germline-derived CDR1 and CDR2 are SGHVS and FNYEAQ. CDR3 sequence (DNA): TGTGCCAGCAGCTCAGACAGGAACACTGAAGCTTTCTTT. Translating gives CASSSDRNTEAFF.

The chain couples TRBV7-9 to TRBJ1-1; 9 nucleotides line up with TRBD1. Germline-derived CDR1 and CDR2 are SEHNR and FQNEAQ (reference sequence). There are 18 residues in the CDR3. J was trimmed by 6 bases and V by 5 bases; bases with no gene match: 19. DNA for the CDR3: TGTGCCAGCAGCCAAATACCGGGACAGGGTCTCGGGACGTCTGAAGCTTTCTTT. Translation gives CASSQIPGQGLGTSEAFF.

The chain couples TRBV5-6 to TRBJ2-2; no definite D call. Trimming pared 0 bases from V and 3 bases from J, leaving 18 bases between. Germline V CDR1 and CDR2: SGHDT, YYEEEE. There are 18 residues in the CDR3. DNA of the CDR3: TGTGCCAGCAGCTTGGGTGGCTTACTGAGGCGTGACACCGGGGAGCTGTTTTTT. The encoded protein is CASSLGGLLRRDTGELFF.

The CDR3 reads CASSQDDLRDEQFF. In DNA, the CDR3 is TGTGCCAGCAGCCAAGACGATCTACGGGATGAGCAGTTCTTC. The V call is TRBV4-2, the J call TRBJ2-1, with D hard to call. There are 14 residues in the CDR3. Looked up from germline, CDR1 is LGHNA and CDR2 is YNFKEQ. V lost 0 bases to trimming and J lost 8 bases, with 11 bases between them.

The count of this clone is one. V and J are TRBV15 and TRBJ1-5, with TRBD1 matching over 7 bases. The germline V gene encodes CDR1 LNHNV and CDR2 YYDKDF (reference sequence). The CDR3 covers 16 residues. The V gene end was trimmed by 0 bases and the J gene end by 7 bases; junction bases not matched to a gene: 9. For the CDR3, the DNA is TGTGCCACCAGCAGAGATCGAAGGACAGGATTACAGCCCCAGCATTTT. Translated, it gives CATSRDRRTGLQPQHF.

The chain couples TRBV10-1 to TRBJ2-3; the match to TRBD1 covers 8 bases. CDR3 size: 23 residues. V shed 4 bases, J shed 2 bases, and the junction held 29 bases outside the gene matches. Looked up from germline, CDR1 is WNHNN and CDR2 is SYGVQD (reference sequence). The CDR3 DNA reads as TGCGCCAGCAGTGGAGGGGTTTGGACCGGTGTCAGGGGGCGACGACGGGCCACAGATACGCAGTATTTT. Residues: CASSGGVWTGVRGRRRATDTQYF.

The V call is TRBV13, the J call TRBJ2-3; the D gene is possibly TRBD2 (5 bases). V lost 0 bases and J 6 bases, leaving 13 bases between the germline ends. Germline V gives CDR1 PRHDT, CDR2 FYEKMQ (reference sequence). The CDR3 is 15 amino acids. For the CDR3, the DNA is TGTGCCAGCAGCTTAGGTCCTAGCCCAATCGATACGCAGTATTTT. It encodes CASSLGPSPIDTQYF.

In DNA, the CDR3 is TGTGCCAGCAGCTCCGAAAGTATCAGCCCCCAGCATTTT. This gives the protein CASSSESISPQHF. The chain links TRBV7-9 to TRBJ1-5; D is ambiguous. CDR3 length equals 13 residues. Germline V gene sequence: CDR1 SEHNR, CDR2 FQNEAQ (reference sequence). Trimming took 4 bases from V and 10 from J, leaving 14 bases between them.

This clone was observed a few times. This rearrangement joins TRBV18 to TRBJ1-4; D is undetermined. Per the germline V gene, CDR1 is KGHSH and CDR2 is LQKENI. The CDR3 length is 17 residues. V was shortened by 1 base and J by 2 bases, with 14 bases between the two germline ends. CDR3 residues: CASSPQGRKVTNEKLFF. The CDR3 region has the DNA TGTGCCAGCTCACCACAGGGCAGGAAGGTCACTAATGAAAAACTGTTTTTT. The entire variable domain, with the rest obtained from reference TRBV18 and TRBJ1-4, is as follows: NAGVMQNPRHLVRRRGQEARLRCSPMKGHSHVYWYRQLPEEGLKFMVYLQKENIIDESGMPKERFSAEFPKEGPSILRIQQVVRGDSAAYFCASSPQGRKVTNEKLFFGSGTQLSVL.

V is TRBV2 and J is TRBJ2-7; a possible D gene is TRBD2 (5 bases). Germline assignment: CDR1 SNHLY and CDR2 FYNNEI. This CDR3 is 12 amino acids long. Trimming shortened V by 4 bases and J by 3 bases, and 7 bases separated the two germline ends. CDR3 protein: CASSGGFYEQYF. CDR3 in DNA: TGTGCCAGCAGTGGAGGGTTCTACGAGCAGTACTTC.